These 23 T cell receptor beta chains share one sample of origin, sequenced in a study of T cell responses to AZD1222 COVID-19 vaccine. Clones were read by immunoSEQ multiplex PCR, and TCRdb kept only the in-frame ones, dropping some. In the table there are 130,000 or so clones, about 90% of which are singletons. Material: peripheral blood, obtained on day 0 of AZD1222 vaccination. The receptors were gathered from an adult in good health.

The genes are TRBV11-3 and TRBJ2-3; tentatively, D is TRBD2 (5 bases). This CDR3 has 13 residues. With 4 bases removed from V and 2 bases from J, the gap between germline ends came to 7 bases. The germline V gene encodes CDR1 SGHNT and CDR2 YENEEA. This chain's CDR3 is CASSSGLTDTQYF. CDR3 bases: TGTGCCAGCAGCTCCGGACTCACAGATACGCAGTATTTT.

The chain combines TRBV29-1 with TRBJ1-2, with 8 nucleotides matching TRBD1. Trimming removed 7 bases from V and 1 base from J; junction bases left unmatched: 8. This CDR3 is 14 amino acids long. Germline V gene data show CDR1 as SQVTM and CDR2 as ANQGSEA. The CDR3 is CSATDRALNYGYTF. CDR3 nucleotides: TGCAGCGCCACGGACAGGGCGCTTAACTATGGCTACACCTTC.

This clone has only a few counts. This chain links TRBV6-6 with TRBJ1-2, with TRBD1 as a possible D gene (6 bases). Germline-derived CDR1 and CDR2 are MNHNY and SVGAGI (reference sequence). The CDR3 is 16 residues long. V lost 4 bases and J 4 bases, leaving 19 bases between the germline ends. Written as DNA, the CDR3 is TGTGCCAGCAGTTCCCCGGCGGCAGGGGTTTTCTATGGCTACACCTTC. It translates to CASSSPAAGVFYGYTF.

This rearrangement joins TRBV5-1 to TRBJ2-1, with D uncertain. The V and J ends lost 1 base and 8 bases respectively, with 16 bases between them. The CDR3 has 15 residues. Germline values: CDR1 SGHRS, CDR2 YFSETQ. CDR3 nucleotides: TGCGCCAGCAGCTTGAACACCCCCGCTGGTGATGAGCAGTTCTTC. Protein: CASSLNTPAGDEQFF.

This sequence joins TRBV6-6 and TRBJ2-2; D not resolved. This CDR3 comprises 13 residues. The V end lost 0 bases, the J end lost 5 bases, and 4 bases lay between the germline ends. Germline CDR1 MNHNY, CDR2 SVGAGI (reference sequence). CDR3: CASSYSVTGELFF. The CDR3, as DNA: TGTGCCAGCAGTTACTCGGTTACCGGGGAGCTGTTTTTT.

The chain uses TRBV4-1 and TRBJ1-4; no clear D. With 5 bases removed from V and 0 bases from J, the gap between germline ends came to 13 bases. Germline CDR1 is MGHRA and CDR2 is YSYEKL. The CDR3 is made up of 16 amino acids. The CDR3 loop reads CASSVTLNPTNEKLFF. As DNA, the CDR3 is TGCGCCAGCAGCGTGACTCTTAACCCAACTAATGAAAAACTGTTTTTT.

This clone was observed a single time. This chain connects TRBV19 to TRBJ1-2; 7 nucleotides match TRBD1. CDR3 length: 13 residues. CDR1 and CDR2 (germline): LNHDA, SQIVND (reference sequence). Unmatched junction bases numbered 5, after V lost 5 bases and J lost 5 bases. The chain's CDR3 is CASSLDREYGYTF. The DNA for the CDR3 is TGTGCCAGTAGTCTTGACAGGGAGTATGGCTACACCTTC.

V gene TRBV3-1 (or the pseudogene TRBV3-2) combines with J gene TRBJ2-3; the D is unclear. The germline V and J ends were trimmed by 5 bases and 4 bases, with 19 bases remaining between them. This CDR3 spans 16 amino acids. Germline values: CDR1 LGHDT, CDR2 YNNKEL (reference sequence). The CDR3 DNA follows: TGTGCCAGCAGCGCACGTCTTCCGGTGGTTGCAGATACGCAGTATTTT. Its translation: CASSARLPVVADTQYF.

This sequence joins TRBV7-3 and TRBJ2-7, with D unclear. CDR1 SGHTA and CDR2 FQGTGA come from the germline V gene. This CDR3 comprises 13 residues. Deletions cut 1 base from V and 4 bases from J, with 8 bases between. CDR3 amino acids: CASSLIHGYEQYF. The DNA of the CDR3 is TGTGCCAGCAGCTTAATTCATGGATACGAGCAGTACTTC.

The V gene is TRBV30, the J gene TRBJ1-5; D not certain. Germline CDR1 GTSNPN, CDR2 SVGIG (reference sequence). The CDR3 sequence is 13 residues long. V was clipped by 1 base and J by 3 bases, with 7 bases between them. The CDR3 reads CAWSASLNQPQHF. CDR3 coding DNA: TGTGCCTGGAGTGCCTCCCTCAATCAGCCCCAGCATTTT.

The chain recombines TRBV13 with TRBJ1-3; unclear D gene. Per germline, CDR1 PRHDT and CDR2 FYEKMQ (reference sequence). CDR3 length: 15 residues. V lost 5 bases and J lost 2, with 13 bases in between. Here the CDR3 DNA reads TGTGCCAGCAGCCTATTTACTCGGGCTGGAAACACCATATATTTT. Translation gives CASSLFTRAGNTIYF.

The chain has TRBV27 and TRBJ2-4, with unresolved D. The CDR3 sequence is 14 residues long. CDR1 is MNHEY, CDR2 SMNVEV, per germline (reference sequence). The germline V and J ends were trimmed by 6 bases and 3 bases, with 12 bases remaining between them. This chain's CDR3 is CASSRFLGKNIQYF. The CDR3 coding sequence is TGTGCCAGCAGCCGATTTCTAGGCAAAAACATTCAGTACTTC.

This clone was counted once. The chain is built from TRBV29-1 and TRBJ2-7, with D possibly TRBD2 on 6 matching bases. The CDR3 covers 13 residues. V dropped 4 bases and J dropped 2 bases, with 12 bases sitting between them. Germline CDR1 is SQVTM and CDR2 is ANQGSEA. CDR3 DNA sequence: TGCAGCGTTGTGGTAGCGGACACCTACGAGCAGTACTTC. It is translated as CSVVVADTYEQYF.

The CDR3 DNA sequence: TGTGCCGTCCGCGGGCAGGGCGGCGAGCAGTACTTC. As protein: CAVRGQGGEQYF. The chain has TRBV7-7 and TRBJ2-7; TRBD1 or TRBD2 may be the D gene (5 bases each). V lost 11 bases, J lost 6 bases, and 17 bases lay in between. CDR1 and CDR2 from the germline V gene are SSHAT and FNYEAQ (reference sequence). This CDR3 contains 12 residues.

This chain connects TRBV6-5 to TRBJ1-3, with D possibly TRBD1 on 6 matching bases. CDR1 is MNHEY, CDR2 SVGAGI, per germline. V was trimmed by 6 bases and J by 0 bases, leaving 9 bases between them. This CDR3 spans 14 amino acids. The CDR3: CASRGASSGNTIYF. In nucleotides, the CDR3 is TGTGCCAGCAGGGGGGCGAGCTCTGGAAACACCATATATTTT.

The J gene is TRBJ1-5, the V gene TRBV30; tentatively, D is TRBD1 (6 bases). The germline V and J ends were trimmed by 1 base and 6 bases, with 10 bases remaining between them. This CDR3 region has 13 residues. In germline, CDR1 is GTSNPN, CDR2 SVGIG (reference sequence). The CDR3 loop reads CAWSGQGRQPQHF. The CDR3 DNA reads as TGTGCCTGGAGTGGGCAGGGGCGTCAGCCCCAGCATTTT.

V usage is TRBV5-1 and J usage is TRBJ2-6; a weak D match, TRBD1 (5 bases). Germline CDR1 and CDR2: SGHRS and YFSETQ. This CDR3 region has 17 residues. Trimming removed 1 base from V and 2 bases from J, with 13 bases in between. CDR3 sequence: CASSLFPKGPGANVLTF. CDR3 coding DNA: TGCGCCAGCAGCTTGTTCCCGAAGGGGCCTGGGGCCAACGTCCTGACTTTC.

The chain combines TRBV19 with TRBJ2-7, with a tentative D call TRBD1 (6 bases). V gave up 6 bases and J gave up 2 bases, with 23 bases separating them. Germline V gene lookup returns CDR1 LNHDA and CDR2 SQIVND (reference sequence). The CDR3 is 17 residues long. The CDR3 nucleotides read TGTGCCAGTAGCGCACCCATCATACAGGGAATCACCTACGAGCAGTACTTC. Its protein is CASSAPIIQGITYEQYF.

The sample holds a few counts of this clone. The chain couples TRBV3-1 (or the pseudogene TRBV3-2) to TRBJ2-7; perhaps TRBD2 as D (5 bases). This CDR3 spans 11 amino acids. V was trimmed by 8 bases and J by 1 base, leaving 6 bases between them. The germline V gene encodes CDR1 LGHDT and CDR2 YNNKEL (reference sequence). This CDR3 reads CASRGSYEQYF. The CDR3 DNA is TGTGCCAGCCGGGGTTCCTACGAGCAGTACTTC.

A word on this clone: The same CDR3 is also encoded by other DNA sequences in this sample. This chain links TRBV5-1 with TRBJ2-1, with TRBD2 matching over 16 bases. Germline V lookup: CDR1 SGHRS, CDR2 YFSETQ. CDR3 length: 17 residues. The junction had 5 bases not matched to a gene; V was cut back by 1 base and J by 7 bases. CDR3 loop: CASSLPGLAGGSNEQFF. The CDR3 nucleotides are TGCGCCAGCAGCTTGCCGGGACTAGCGGGAGGGAGTAATGAGCAGTTCTTC.

The chain combines TRBV9 with TRBJ1-4, with 7 bases aligning to TRBD1. The CDR3 extends over 15 amino acids. Germline trimming cut 0 bases from V and 3 bases from J; bases unmatched to any gene: 2. CDR1 is SGDLS, CDR2 YYNGEE, per germline. CDR3 sequence reads: CASSVAGQPNEKLFF. CDR3 nucleotides: TGTGCCAGCAGCGTAGCGGGACAGCCTAATGAAAAACTGTTTTTT.

This clone was seen more than once but under ten times. The chain couples TRBV6-5 to TRBJ2-7; 9 positions match TRBD1. The CDR3 length is 15 residues. Germline V gene lookup returns CDR1 MNHEY and CDR2 SVGAGI. V dropped 2 bases and J dropped 5; count of bases not matched to a gene: 7. The CDR3 is CASSYGTGGTNEQYF. In nucleotides, the CDR3 is TGTGCCAGCAGTTACGGAACAGGGGGCACCAACGAGCAGTACTTC.

This chain links TRBV9 with TRBJ1-3, with D perhaps TRBD1 (5 bases). Per germline, CDR1 SGDLS and CDR2 YYNGEE. V was clipped by 0 bases and J by 4 bases, with 11 bases between them. This CDR3 spans 15 amino acids. In DNA, the CDR3 is TGTGCCAGCAGCGTAGTGTCAGGGATAGGAAACACCATATATTTT. Encoded protein: CASSVVSGIGNTIYF.